These 13 T cell receptor beta chains came from one sample sequenced in a study of shared clonotypes between healthy human individuals. Method: immunoSEQ multiplex PCR; TCRdb's copy keeps in-frame clones and lacks some. The table has approximately 1,500,000 clones, about 98% seen once. Sequencing was carried out using naive CD4+ T cells sorted from blood. The subset is: CD45RA+ positively selected. The receptor set was obtained from a man between 25 and 39 years old in good health.

The chain recombines TRBV29-1 with TRBJ2-6, with TRBD2 identical over 7 bases. This CDR3 region has 15 residues. Germline lookup yields CDR1 SQVTM and CDR2 ANQGSEA. The CDR3 loop is CSFRGVVSGANVLTF. The DNA for the CDR3 is TGCTCATTTCGGGGGGTTGTCTCTGGGGCCAACGTCCTGACTTTC.

The V and J genes are TRBV6-5 and TRBJ2-5, with TRBD2 matching over 11 bases. Per germline, CDR1 MNHEY and CDR2 SVGAGI. This CDR3 is built from 16 residues. Losses at the gene ends were 4 bases for V and 4 bases for J; bases not matched to a gene: 8. The CDR3: CASSFTTSGNLETQYF. CDR3 DNA: TGTGCCAGCAGTTTCACGACTAGCGGGAATCTAGAGACCCAGTACTTC.

This chain's CDR3 is CASSSRNQETQYF. In DNA form, the CDR3 reads TGTGCCAGCAGCAGTCGAAACCAAGAGACCCAGTACTTC. The rearrangement joins TRBV5-4 to TRBJ2-5, with no clear D. Deletions cut 4 bases from V and 0 bases from J, with 7 bases between. The CDR3 runs to 13 residues. Germline assignment: CDR1 SGHNT and CDR2 YYREEE (reference sequence).

This clone was found a few times. The chain combines TRBV5-6 with TRBJ1-1, with D unclear. This CDR3 spans 13 amino acids. V lost 0 bases and J 0 bases, leaving 3 bases between the germline ends. Germline CDR1 reads SGHDT; CDR2 reads YYEEEE. The CDR3 nucleotides are TGTGCCAGCAGCTTGGTAATGAACACTGAAGCTTTCTTT. This codes for CASSLVMNTEAFF. The full variable domain, with the rest looked up from reference TRBV5-6 and TRBJ1-1, is DAGVTQSPTHLIKTRGQQVTLRCSPKSGHDTVSWYQQALGQGPQFIFQYYEEEERQRGNFPDRFSGHQFPNYSSELNVNALLLGDSALYLCASSLVMNTEAFFGQGTRLTVV.

The table lists this clone with a count of one. V usage is TRBV2 and J usage is TRBJ2-5; either TRBD1 or TRBD2 may fit D (5 bases each). There are 12 residues in the CDR3. Trimming took 8 bases from V and 9 from J, leaving 16 bases between them. Germline V gene sequence: CDR1 SNHLY, CDR2 FYNNEI. DNA for the CDR3: TGTGCCAGCCACACACGGGTGGGGGCCCAGTACTTC. It encodes CASHTRVGAQYF.

This chain links TRBV6-5 with TRBJ2-7; 10 positions match TRBD1. Germline trimming cut 4 bases from V and 5 bases from J; bases unmatched to any gene: 5. The CDR3 has 14 amino acids. Germline V gene lookup returns CDR1 MNHEY and CDR2 SVGAGI. CDR3 protein: CASSFDRGRHEQYF. The CDR3 bases are TGTGCCAGCAGTTTTGACAGGGGGCGGCACGAGCAGTACTTC.

The gene calls are TRBV5-1 and TRBJ2-2; 10 bases match TRBD2. The J segment lost 4 bases and the V segment lost 3 bases, leaving 9 bases of the junction unmatched. The germline V gene has CDR1 SGHRS and CDR2 YFSETQ. The length of the CDR3 is 17 residues. For the CDR3, the DNA is TGCGCCAGCAGCTCGACCGGACTAGCGGTCACCACCGGGGAGCTGTTTTTT. Translated, it gives CASSSTGLAVTTGELFF. Looking up the rest from reference TRBV5-1 and TRBJ2-2 gives the full variable domain: KAGVTQTPRYLIKTRGQQVTLSCSPISGHRSVSWYQQTPGQGLQFLFEYFSETQRNKGNFPGRFSGRQFSNSRSEMNVSTLELGDSALYLCASSSTGLAVTTGELFFGEGSRLTVL.

This rearrangement joins TRBV5-5 to TRBJ2-1; D remains unclear. CDR1 is SGHKS, CDR2 YYEKEE, per germline (reference sequence). The CDR3 loop spans 16 amino acids. V dropped 1 base and J dropped 0 bases, with 11 bases sitting between them. The CDR3 DNA is TGTGCCAGCAGCTTGAACATTGGTGGCTCCTACAATGAGCAGTTCTTC. This gives the protein CASSLNIGGSYNEQFF.

The chain couples TRBV30 to TRBJ2-5; D gene uncertain. The V end lost 4 bases, the J end lost 2 bases, and 14 bases lay between the germline ends. Germline V lookup: CDR1 GTSNPN, CDR2 SVGIG (reference sequence). The CDR3 length is 14 residues. The CDR3 region has the DNA TGTGCCTGGACACCCTGGGATGTACAAGAGACCCAGTACTTC. Residues: CAWTPWDVQETQYF.

In nucleotides, the CDR3 is TGTGCCAGCAGCTTACGAGCGGGAGGAGCCGAGGGCTACAATGAGCAGTTCTTC. As protein: CASSLRAGGAEGYNEQFF. The chain joins TRBV7-9 to TRBJ2-1; 9 bases match TRBD2. After removal of 2 bases from V and 3 bases from J, the junction contained 11 bases not matched to a gene. CDR1 and CDR2 from the germline V gene are SEHNR and FQNEAQ (reference sequence). CDR3 length: 18 residues.

This clone has only one observation. The rearrangement uses TRBV30 and TRBJ2-1; 12 bases fit TRBD2. Germline V gene lookup returns CDR1 GTSNPN and CDR2 SVGIG (reference sequence). J gave up 5 bases and V 3 bases, and 2 bases lay outside the gene matches. There are 14 residues in the CDR3. DNA of the CDR3: TGTGCCTGGAGGCGACTAGCGGGAGACAATGAGCAGTTCTTC. Its protein is CAWRRLAGDNEQFF.

With regard to this clone: The same CDR3 arises from other DNA sequences in this sample as well. V gene TRBV20-1 combines with J gene TRBJ2-7; D is unclear. The CDR3 spans 11 residues. V lost 3 bases to trimming and J lost 2 bases, with 5 bases between them. CDR1 DFQATT and CDR2 SNEGSKA come from the germline V gene (reference sequence). The CDR3: CSASDTYEQYF. The CDR3 nucleotides read TGCAGTGCTAGTGATACCTACGAGCAGTACTTC.

Here the CDR3 reads CASSWSLAAETQYF. As DNA, the CDR3 is TGTGCCAGCAGTTGGTCACTAGCGGCGGAGACCCAGTACTTC. The chain recombines TRBV27 with TRBJ2-5; 8 nucleotides line up with TRBD2. Per germline, CDR1 MNHEY and CDR2 SMNVEV (reference sequence). There are 14 residues in the CDR3. The V segment lost 4 bases and the J segment 5 bases; nucleotides outside the gene matches: 6.